This T cell receptor beta chain stems from a study of OX40 agonist ivuxolimab in advanced cancers. Turning to the overall study: Ivuxolimab was a fully human IgG2 agonistic monoclonal antibody targeting the costimulatory receptor OX40 (CD134). Intravenous ivuxolimab was administered to patients every 2 weeks at six dose levels: 0.01, 0.1, 0.3, 1.5, 3 and 10 mg/kg. Of the approximately 50 patients in dose escalation, 19 had hepatocellular carcinoma, roughly 15 had melanoma, 9 had renal cell carcinoma and 9 had head and neck cancer. In the dose-escalation cohort, 82.7% of patients were male, and the mean age was approximately 60 years, with a range of about 20 to 90. Prior anti-PD-1, anti-PD-L1 or anti-CTLA-4 therapy was permitted, and checkpoint inhibitors had been received by 30% to 40% of dose-escalation patients. Three dose-escalation patients achieved partial responses, one with hepatocellular carcinoma and two with cutaneous melanoma. The point of sequencing TCRbeta in the periphery was to test whether ivuxolimab changed TCR sequence diversity and drove clonal T-cell expansion. The paper covers the monotherapy dose-escalation part of the phase I ivuxolimab trial, which included N ≈ 52 patients. Findings and caveats that apply to the study as a whole: Low levels of normalized T-cell clonal expansion were also seen in some patients who did not respond. The antigen specificity of the peripheral T cells that underwent clonal expansion was not determined. At doses of 0.1 to 3.0 mg/kg, clonal expansion of both CD4+ and CD8+ blood T cells was observed from baseline to week 6. In the 0.1-3.0 mg/kg groups, partial responders were among the patients with the lowest normalized peripheral clonal expansion, particularly in CD8+ T cells. On average, CD8+ T cells showed more expanded clones than CD4+ T cells after ivuxolimab.

Patients with a history of autoimmune disease or receiving systemic immunosuppression were excluded from the trial. In every dose cohort, peripheral blood was drawn for TCR sequencing at baseline, cycle 4 day 1, and cycle 7 day 1. The samples were drawn from a first-in-human, open-label, multicenter phase I dose-escalation trial of ivuxolimab. Adults with locally advanced or metastatic melanoma, renal cell, hepatocellular, or head and neck squamous cell carcinoma were enrolled in the trial. Before TCR sequencing, CD4+ T cells and CD8+ T cells were sorted from peripheral blood as separate populations. Genomic DNA was extracted from sorted cells for sequencing of the TCRbeta CDR3 region. The immunoSEQ Assay was used to sequence the TCRbeta CDR3 regions. TCRdb obtained this table from immuneACCESS and retained in-frame rearrangements with V and J assigned. These tables miss some clones; where compared with another copy, unresolved V genes account for less than half of the shortfall, and the remainder is unexplained. The sample includes around 65,000 clones, with around nine tenths observed a single time. 18% of the sample rests with the top ten.

Spanning cysteine to phenylalanine, the CDR3 consists of 15 amino acids. The retained sequence is limited to the CDR3, 45 bases, with the frame set at the first base. CDR1 and CDR2, looked up from the germline V gene (reference sequence), are SEHNR and FQNEAQ. V sheds 5 bases and J sheds 2 bases, leaving 13 bases between their ends. As regards this clone: Which antigen it targets is not known. No per-base quality is available; no much larger clone lies one base away.

The rearranged chain carries TRBV7-9 and TRBJ2-1, with a weak D call of TRBD2 (6 bases match). The receptor was isolated from an adult with an advanced solid tumor such as melanoma, head and neck, liver or kidney cancer. The sequences come from CD4+ or CD8+ T cells sorted from blood, collected in a trial of the OX40 agonist ivuxolimab. The CDR3 here reads CASSPRDSTYNEQFF. The bases are TGTGCCAGCAGCCCCCGGGACTCGACCTACAATGAGCAGTTCTTC.